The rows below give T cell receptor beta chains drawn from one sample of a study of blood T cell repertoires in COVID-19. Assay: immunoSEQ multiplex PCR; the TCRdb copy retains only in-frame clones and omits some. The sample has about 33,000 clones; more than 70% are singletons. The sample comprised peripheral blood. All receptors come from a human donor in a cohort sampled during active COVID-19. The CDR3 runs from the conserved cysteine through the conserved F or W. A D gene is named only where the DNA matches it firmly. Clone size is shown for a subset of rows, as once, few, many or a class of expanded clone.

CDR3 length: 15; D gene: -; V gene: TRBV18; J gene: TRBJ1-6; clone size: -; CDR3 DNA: TGTGCCAGCTCCCAGATAAGCTCCTATAATTCACCCCTCCACTTT; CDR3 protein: CASSQISSYNSPLHF
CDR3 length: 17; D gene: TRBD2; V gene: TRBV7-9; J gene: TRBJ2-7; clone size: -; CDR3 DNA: TGTGCCAGCAGCTTAGGTAGCTCGCGGGAGTCATGGTACGAGCAGTACTTC; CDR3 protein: CASSLGSSRESWYEQYF
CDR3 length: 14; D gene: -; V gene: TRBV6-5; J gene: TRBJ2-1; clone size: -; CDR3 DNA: TGTGCCAGCAGTCGGGGGGCCGAGAAGAATGAGCAGTTCTTC; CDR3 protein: CASSRGAEKNEQFF
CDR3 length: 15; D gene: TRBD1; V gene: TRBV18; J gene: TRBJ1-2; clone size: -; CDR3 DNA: TGTGCCAGCTCACCGGACAGGGATTCCCTCTATGGCTACACCTTC; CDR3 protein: CASSPDRDSLYGYTF
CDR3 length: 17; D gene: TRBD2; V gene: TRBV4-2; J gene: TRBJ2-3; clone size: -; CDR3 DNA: TGTGCCAGCAGCTCACCGCCGGGGGGGAGGGCCGTTGATACGCAGTATTTT; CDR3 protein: CASSSPPGGRAVDTQYF
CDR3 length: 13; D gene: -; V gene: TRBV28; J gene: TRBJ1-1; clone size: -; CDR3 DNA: TGTGCCAGCAATGGACAGAGTAACACTGAAGCTTTCTTT; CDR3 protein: CASNGQSNTEAFF
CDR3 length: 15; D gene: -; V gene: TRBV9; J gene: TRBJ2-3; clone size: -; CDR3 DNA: TGTGCCAGCAGCGTAGAATACGGGGGCACAGATACGCAGTATTTT; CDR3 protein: CASSVEYGGTDTQYF
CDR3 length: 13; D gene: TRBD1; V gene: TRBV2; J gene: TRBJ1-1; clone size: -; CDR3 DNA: TGTGCCAGCCGACAGGGAGAGAACACTGAAGCTTTCTTT; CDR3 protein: CASRQGENTEAFF
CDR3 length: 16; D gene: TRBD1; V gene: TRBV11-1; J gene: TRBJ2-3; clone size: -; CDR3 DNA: TGTGCCAGCAGCCCCGGGACAGACCGGAGCACAGATACGCAGTATTTT; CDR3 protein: CASSPGTDRSTDTQYF
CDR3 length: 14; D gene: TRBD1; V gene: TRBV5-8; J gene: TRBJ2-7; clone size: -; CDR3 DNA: TGTGCCAGCAGCTCCGGGACAGGGTCCTACGAGCAGTACTTC; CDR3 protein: CASSSGTGSYEQYF
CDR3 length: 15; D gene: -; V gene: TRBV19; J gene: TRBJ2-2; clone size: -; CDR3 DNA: TGTGCCAGTAGTATTCGCGGGGCGAACACCGGGGAGCTGTTTTTT; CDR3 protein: CASSIRGANTGELFF
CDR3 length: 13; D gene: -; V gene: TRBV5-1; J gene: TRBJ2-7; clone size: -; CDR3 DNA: TGCGCCAGCAGCTTCACAGGTCTCTACGAGCAGTACTTC; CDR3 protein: CASSFTGLYEQYF
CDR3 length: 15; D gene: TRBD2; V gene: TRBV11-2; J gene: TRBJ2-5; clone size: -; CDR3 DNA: TGTGCCAGCAGCTTAGTTGCGGGGGGCCAAGAGACCCAGTACTTC; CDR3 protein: CASSLVAGGQETQYF
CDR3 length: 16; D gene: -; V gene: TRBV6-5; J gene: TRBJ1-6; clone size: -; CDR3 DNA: TGTGCCAGCAGTTACTCGATGGGGCAGGGAGGATCACCCCTCCACTTT; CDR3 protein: CASSYSMGQGGSPLHF
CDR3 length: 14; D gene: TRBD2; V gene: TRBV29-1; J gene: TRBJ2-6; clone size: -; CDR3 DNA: TGCAGCACCTTAGCGGGAGGTGGGGCCAACGTCCTGACTTTC; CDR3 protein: CSTLAGGGANVLTF
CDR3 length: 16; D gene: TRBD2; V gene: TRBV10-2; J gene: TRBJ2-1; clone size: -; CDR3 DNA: TGCGCCAGCAGCCCCCCCCAGCGGGAGGTCTACAATGAGCAGTTCTTC; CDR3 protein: CASSPPQREVYNEQFF
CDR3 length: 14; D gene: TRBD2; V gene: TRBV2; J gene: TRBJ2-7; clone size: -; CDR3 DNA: TGTGCCGGGACCGGACTAGCGGGGGGACACGAGCAGTACTTC; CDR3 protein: CAGTGLAGGHEQYF
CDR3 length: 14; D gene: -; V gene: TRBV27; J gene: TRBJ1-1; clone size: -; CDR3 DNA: TGTGCCAGCAGTTTGTCGGACACCTACACTGAAGCTTTCTTT; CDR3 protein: CASSLSDTYTEAFF
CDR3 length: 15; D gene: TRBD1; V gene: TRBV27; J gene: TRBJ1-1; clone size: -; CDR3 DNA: TGTGCCAGCAGCTACGGGACAGGCACGAACACTGAAGCTTTCTTT; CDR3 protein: CASSYGTGTNTEAFF
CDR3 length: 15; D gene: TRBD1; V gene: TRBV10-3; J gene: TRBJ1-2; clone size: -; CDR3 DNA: TGTGCCATCAGTGATCCGGGACAGGGCACCTATGGCTACACCTTC; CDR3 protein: CAISDPGQGTYGYTF
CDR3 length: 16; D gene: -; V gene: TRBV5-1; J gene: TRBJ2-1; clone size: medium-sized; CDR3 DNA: TGCGCCAGCAGCTTGGAAGCGGCCAGCTCCTACAATGAGCAGTTCTTC; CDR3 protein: CASSLEAASSYNEQFF
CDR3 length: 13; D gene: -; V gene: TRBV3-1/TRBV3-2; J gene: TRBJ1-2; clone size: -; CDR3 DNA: TGTGCCAGCAGCCAAGCGGGGGTCGGGGGCTACACCTTC; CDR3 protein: CASSQAGVGGYTF
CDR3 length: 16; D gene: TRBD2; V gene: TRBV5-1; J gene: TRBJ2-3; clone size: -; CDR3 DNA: TGCGCCAGCAGCTCCGGGCTAGCGGGAGGAGTAGATACGCAGTATTTT; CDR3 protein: CASSSGLAGGVDTQYF
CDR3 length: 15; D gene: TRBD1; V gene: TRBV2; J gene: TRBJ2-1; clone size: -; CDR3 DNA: TGTGCCAGCAGTGAACAGGGGGCCTCCTACAATGAGCAGTTCTTC; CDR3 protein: CASSEQGASYNEQFF
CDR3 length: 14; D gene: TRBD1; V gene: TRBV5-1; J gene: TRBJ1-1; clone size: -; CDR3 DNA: TGCGCCAGCAGCTTGTTCCAGGGGGACACTGAAGCTTTCTTT; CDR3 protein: CASSLFQGDTEAFF
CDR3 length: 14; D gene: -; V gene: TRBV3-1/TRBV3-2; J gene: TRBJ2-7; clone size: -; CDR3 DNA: TGTGCCAGCAGCCAAGCCGGAGTCTCCTACGAGCAGTACTTC; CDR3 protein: CASSQAGVSYEQYF
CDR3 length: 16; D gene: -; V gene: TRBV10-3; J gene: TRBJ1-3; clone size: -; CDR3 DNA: TGTGCCATCAGTGAGTCGGTAGGGAGCTCTGGAAACACCATATATTTT; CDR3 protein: CAISESVGSSGNTIYF
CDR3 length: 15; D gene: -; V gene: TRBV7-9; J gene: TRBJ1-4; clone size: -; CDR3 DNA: TGTGCCAGCAGCTTAGGACGCCCGGGGAAAGAAAAACTGTTTTTT; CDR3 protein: CASSLGRPGKEKLFF
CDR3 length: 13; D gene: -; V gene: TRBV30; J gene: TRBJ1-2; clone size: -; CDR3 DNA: TGTGCCTTCCTCACAGGGAACCACAATGGCTACACCTTC; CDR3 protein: CAFLTGNHNGYTF
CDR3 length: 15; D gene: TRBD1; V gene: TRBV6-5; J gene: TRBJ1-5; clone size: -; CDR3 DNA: TGTGCCAGCAGTCTCGACAGGGACGGCAATCAGCCCCAGCATTTT; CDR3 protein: CASSLDRDGNQPQHF
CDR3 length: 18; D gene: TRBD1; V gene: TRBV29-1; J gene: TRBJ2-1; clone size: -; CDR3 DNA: TGCAGCGTTGAAGTGTTAAGTTTGGACAGGGGAATACTTGGGGAGCAGTTCTTC; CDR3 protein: CSVEVLSLDRGILGEQFF
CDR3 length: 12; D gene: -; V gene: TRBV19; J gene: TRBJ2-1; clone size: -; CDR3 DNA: TGTGCCAGTAGTGGAGGATGGAATGAGCAGTTCTTC; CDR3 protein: CASSGGWNEQFF
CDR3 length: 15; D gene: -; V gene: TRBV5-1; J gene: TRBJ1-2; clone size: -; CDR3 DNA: TGCGCCAGCAGCGTGGGGCTTGGAGCTAACTATGGCTACACCTTC; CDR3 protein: CASSVGLGANYGYTF
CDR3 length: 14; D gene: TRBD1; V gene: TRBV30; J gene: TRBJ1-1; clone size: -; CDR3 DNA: TGTGCCTGGAGTGTACCGAGACAGGGCCTGGGAGCTTTCTTT; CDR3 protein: CAWSVPRQGLGAFF
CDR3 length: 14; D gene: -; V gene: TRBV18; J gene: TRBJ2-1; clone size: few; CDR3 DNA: TGTGCCAGCTCACCATTTTGGGGACACCATGAGCAGTTCTTC; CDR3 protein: CASSPFWGHHEQFF
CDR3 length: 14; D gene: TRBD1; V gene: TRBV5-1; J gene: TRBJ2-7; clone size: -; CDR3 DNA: TGCGCCAGCAGCTCCCGGGACAGGGGTTACGAGCAGTACTTC; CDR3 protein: CASSSRDRGYEQYF
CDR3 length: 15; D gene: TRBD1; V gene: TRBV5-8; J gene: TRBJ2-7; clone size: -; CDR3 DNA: TGTGCCAGCAGCTTGCAAGGACAGGGAAACTACGAGCAGTACTTC; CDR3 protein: CASSLQGQGNYEQYF
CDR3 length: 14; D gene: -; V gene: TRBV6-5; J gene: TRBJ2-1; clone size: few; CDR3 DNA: TGTGCCAGCAGTTCCCGGCAGGGCGTATGGGAGCAGTTCTTC; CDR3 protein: CASSSRQGVWEQFF
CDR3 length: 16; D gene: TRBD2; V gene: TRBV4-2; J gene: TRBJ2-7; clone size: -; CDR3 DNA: TGTGCCAGCAGCCAAGACCCGACTAGCGGGACCTACGAGCAGTACTTC; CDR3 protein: CASSQDPTSGTYEQYF
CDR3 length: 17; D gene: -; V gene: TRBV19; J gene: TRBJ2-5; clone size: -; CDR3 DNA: TGTGCCAGTAGGGGAGGAGGGGGGGGTTCTTCCCAAGAGACCCAGTACTTC; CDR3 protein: CASRGGGGGSSQETQYF
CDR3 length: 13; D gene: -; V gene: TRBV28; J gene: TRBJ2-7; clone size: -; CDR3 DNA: TGTGCCAGCAGTCCGAGCCCCCTCTACGAGCAGTACTTC; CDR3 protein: CASSPSPLYEQYF
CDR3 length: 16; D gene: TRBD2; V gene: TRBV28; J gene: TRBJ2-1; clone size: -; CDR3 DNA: TGTGCCAGCAGCCGAATGGGGACTAGCAGGCTCAATGAGCAGTTCTTC; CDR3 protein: CASSRMGTSRLNEQFF
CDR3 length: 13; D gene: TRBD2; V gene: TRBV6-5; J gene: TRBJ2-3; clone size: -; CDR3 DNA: TGTGCCGTCAGGGCGGGGGGCACAGATACGCAGTATTTT; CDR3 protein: CAVRAGGTDTQYF
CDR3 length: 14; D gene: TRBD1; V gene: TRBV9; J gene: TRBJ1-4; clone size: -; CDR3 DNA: TGTGCCAGCAGCTTCAGGGACAGCCCTGAAAAACTGTTTTTT; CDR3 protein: CASSFRDSPEKLFF
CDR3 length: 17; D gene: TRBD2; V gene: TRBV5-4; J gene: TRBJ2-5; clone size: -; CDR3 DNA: TGTGCCAGCAGCTCGGGGACTAGCGGGGGGGCACGGGAGACCCAGTACTTC; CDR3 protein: CASSSGTSGGARETQYF
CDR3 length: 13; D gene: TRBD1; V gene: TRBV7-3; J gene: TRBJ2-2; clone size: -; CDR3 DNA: TGTGCCAGCACCCCAGGGGGTAGGGGGGAGCTGTTTTTT; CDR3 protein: CASTPGGRGELFF
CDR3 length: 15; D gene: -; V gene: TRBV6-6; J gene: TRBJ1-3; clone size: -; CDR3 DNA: TGTGCCAGCAGTATCTTACAGGGAGGGCGAAACACCATATATTTT; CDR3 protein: CASSILQGGRNTIYF
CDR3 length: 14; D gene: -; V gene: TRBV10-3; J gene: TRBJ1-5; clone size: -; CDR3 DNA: TGTGCCATCAGTGAAGGGGCCGGAAATCAGCCCCAGCATTTT; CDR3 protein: CAISEGAGNQPQHF